This T cell receptor (beta chain) appears in the sequencing data of a study of blood T cell repertoires in COVID-19. Libraries were prepared by immunoSEQ multiplex PCR; TCRdb keeps only in-frame clonotypes and omits some of them. The sample records approximately 50,000 clones, about nine tenths being singletons. The sequenced material came from peripheral blood. This sequence was found in an elderly man with active or convalescent COVID-19.

Written as DNA, the CDR3 is TGTGCCTGCTCACAGGGTTTGAGTGGGGCCAACGTCCTGACTTTC. This gives the protein CACSQGLSGANVLTF. The chain uses TRBV30 and TRBJ2-6, with D perhaps matching TRBD1 (6 bases). V was shortened by 6 bases and J by 3 bases, with 15 bases between the two germline ends. Germline V lookup: CDR1 GTSNPN, CDR2 SVGIG (reference sequence). This CDR3 comprises 15 residues.